The text below deals with one TCR beta chain. What it binds is not known. The data originate from a study of OX40 agonist ivuxolimab in advanced cancers. The study, taken as a whole, reports: At doses 0.1 to 3.0 mg/kg, CD4+ and CD8+ clones expanded.

This table comes from immunoSEQ multiplex PCR, and its TCRdb copy is limited to in-frame clones, with some not included. The data hold some 17,000 clones, with 80% to 95% observed a single time. The CDR3 sequence is 16 residues long. Germline V lookup: CDR1 PRHDT, CDR2 FYEKMQ (reference sequence). The V gene lost 5 bases and the J gene lost 3 bases, with 20 bases spanning the gap. Sequenced material: CD4+ or CD8+ T cells sorted from blood, taken in a trial of the OX40 agonist ivuxolimab. The receptor was derived from an adult with an advanced solid tumor such as melanoma, head and neck, liver or kidney cancer. The chain recombines TRBV13 with TRBJ2-7; tentatively, D is TRBD2 (6 bases). For the CDR3, the DNA is TGTGCCAGCAGCCGAGGCGGGGCCTGGGTAAACTACGAGCAGTACTTC. Translation gives CASSRGGAWVNYEQYF.